The 31 T cell receptor beta chains given below trace back to one sample, sequenced in a study of patients and donors after allogeneic stem cell transplantation. In TCRdb, the RT-PCR reads were re-called with MiXCR into one record per CDR3 protein. This table has some 880,000 distinct CDR3 sequences, about 20% appearing once. Input material: blood, either unsorted or a sorted T cell fraction (not recorded which). All receptors derive from a human donor who was either an allogeneic HSCT recipient or a stem cell or donor lymphocyte infusion donor (not recorded which). It is not recorded whose cells these are; they may come from a transplant donor.

The chain links TRBV2 to TRBJ2-1, with D maybe TRBD2 (6 bases). This CDR3 is 12 amino acids long. The germline V gene encodes CDR1 SNHLY and CDR2 FYNNEI. V gave up 6 bases and J gave up 5 bases, with 8 bases separating them. The CDR3 here is CASRGTDNEQFF. The DNA of the CDR3 is TGTGCCAGCAGAGGGACTGACAATGAGCAGTTCTTC.

This chain links TRBV6-2 or TRBV6-3 with TRBJ2-1; D may be TRBD1 (5 bases). The CDR3 is 15 residues long. CDR1 is MNHEY, CDR2 SVGEGT, per germline. The ends were cut back, 1 base at V and 8 bases at J, with 15 bases in the middle. CDR3 DNA sequence: TGTGCCAGCAGTTACTTTCGGACAAGACGAGATGAGCAGTTCTTC. Translating gives CASSYFRTRRDEQFF.

The table lists this clonotype with a count of one. The CDR3 here is CASSARGAYEQYF. The CDR3 DNA reads as TGTGCCAGCAGCGCTCGCGGAGCTTACGAGCAGTACTTC. J is TRBJ2-7 and V is TRBV7-3, with no clear D. The CDR3 is 13 residues long. Germline-derived CDR1 and CDR2 are SGHTA and FQGTGA. The ends were cut back, 5 bases at V and 4 bases at J, with 12 bases in the middle.

This clonotype was counted a few times. V is TRBV20-1 and J is TRBJ2-7, with 8 bases aligning to TRBD2. Looked up from germline, CDR1 is DFQATT and CDR2 is SNEGSKA (reference sequence). The CDR3 consists of 12 residues. Losses at the gene ends were 6 bases for V and 5 bases for J; bases not matched to a gene: 6. In DNA form, the CDR3 reads TGCAGTGCCTTAGCGGGACTCGACGAGCAGTACTTC. Protein sequence: CSALAGLDEQYF.

V is TRBV2 and J is TRBJ2-3, with D perhaps matching TRBD1 or TRBD2 (7 bases each). The CDR3 contains 16 residues. V was cut by 4 bases and J by 3 bases, with 17 bases left in between. CDR1 and CDR2 (germline): SNHLY, FYNNEI. CDR3 residues: CASSASPRGGTDTQYF. Written as DNA, the CDR3 is TGTGCCAGCAGTGCCTCCCCCAGGGGGGGAACAGATACGCAGTATTTT.

V gene TRBV27 combines with J gene TRBJ2-7; 7 nucleotides match TRBD1. The V gene end was trimmed by 5 bases and the J gene end by 0 bases; junction bases not matched to a gene: 10. CDR1 is MNHEY and CDR2 is SMNVEV in the germline V gene (reference sequence). This CDR3 contains 16 residues. The CDR3 loop reads CASSQEGAPSSYEQYF. The CDR3 DNA sequence: TGTGCCAGCAGTCAAGAGGGGGCCCCAAGCTCCTACGAGCAGTACTTC.

The chain is built from TRBV12-3 or TRBV12-4 and TRBJ1-4; D is unresolved. The CDR3 has 15 amino acids. Between the trimmed V and J ends, which lost 1 base and 1 base, there was a span of 7 bases. CDR3 bases: TGTGCCAGCAGTTTAGTCTTAGGAACTAATGAAAAACTGTTTTTT. Translating it yields CASSLVLGTNEKLFF.

This clonotype has more than one count but fewer than ten. The V and J genes are TRBV6-1 and TRBJ2-3; D assignment may be TRBD1 or TRBD2 (5 bases each). CDR3 length equals 16 residues. Germline V lookup: CDR1 MNHNS, CDR2 SASEGT. V lost 3 bases and J 2 bases, leaving 15 bases between the germline ends. For the CDR3, the DNA is TGTGCCAGCAGTGACGGTTTCGGGGCTTCCACAGATACGCAGTATTTT. Translation gives CASSDGFGASTDTQYF.

Only a few counts were recorded for this clonotype. This chain links TRBV7-8 with TRBJ2-2; D not resolved. This CDR3 spans 14 amino acids. V lost 5 bases, J lost 0 bases, and 7 bases lay in between. Germline V CDR1 and CDR2: SGHVS, FQNEAQ. The CDR3, as DNA: TGTGCCAGCAGCACCAGACCGAACACCGGGGAGCTGTTTTTT. As protein: CASSTRPNTGELFF.

The chain employs TRBV28 and TRBJ1-2; 7 bases match TRBD1. Germline V gene data show CDR1 as MDHEN and CDR2 as SYDVKM. The CDR3 has 15 residues. J gave up 8 bases and V 7 bases, and 16 bases lay outside the gene matches. CDR3 region: CASTRSGTVSVGYTF. The CDR3, as DNA: TGTGCCAGCACCCGAAGTGGGACAGTGAGTGTGGGCTACACCTTC.

This clonotype was detected many times. The chain employs TRBV12-3 or TRBV12-4 and TRBJ2-4; perhaps TRBD1 as D (5 bases). The V end lost 4 bases, the J end lost 1 base, and 11 bases lay between the germline ends. The length of the CDR3 is 15 residues. CDR3 loop: CASSWGGAAKNIQYF. As DNA, the CDR3 is TGTGCCAGCAGTTGGGGCGGCGCCGCCAAAAACATTCAGTACTTC.

This clonotype was seen a few times. V is TRBV6-1 and J is TRBJ2-2; weak D call: TRBD1 (6 bases). Trimming took 6 bases from V and 4 from J, leaving 15 bases between them. This CDR3 has 15 residues. Germline-derived CDR1 and CDR2 are MNHNS and SASEGT. CDR3 DNA sequence: TGTGCCAGCAGGCCGGAAAGGACAGTCACCGGGGAGCTGTTTTTT. It codes for CASRPERTVTGELFF.

This clonotype showed up just a few times. The V call is TRBV7-9, the J call TRBJ2-1; D gene ambiguous. The germline gives CDR1 SEHNR, CDR2 FQNEAQ (reference sequence). Trimming cost V 11 bases and J 7 bases, with 3 bases left between them. CDR3 length equals 8 residues. Here the CDR3 reads CAGNEQFF. For the CDR3, the DNA is TGTGCCGGGAATGAGCAGTTCTTC.

The gene calls are TRBV21-1 and TRBJ2-7; the table assigns TRBD1, which was not confirmed against the DNA. TRBV21-1 is labeled a pseudogene. The CDR3 covers 13 residues. CDR3 DNA: TGTGCCAGCTCCTTGGACAGGGATGGCGAGCAGTACTTC. Its translation is CASSLDRDGEQYF.

This clonotype was counted between two and nine times. V usage is TRBV6-4 and J usage is TRBJ1-2, with 7 nucleotides matching TRBD1. The CDR3 consists of 14 residues. CDR1 and CDR2 from the germline V gene are MRHNA and SNTAGT. With V trimmed by 5 bases and J by 3 bases, 6 bases remained unmatched. This CDR3 reads CASSSDRVDYGYTF. Here the CDR3 DNA reads TGTGCCAGCAGTTCCGACAGGGTGGACTATGGCTACACCTTC.

This clonotype turned up a few times. Given the absence of the conserved phenylalanine or tryptophan at the CDR3 end, a read error is likely. V gene TRBV4-2 combines with J gene TRBJ2-4; 10 bases map to TRBD1. The CDR3 runs to 16 residues. The germline gives CDR1 LGHNA, CDR2 YNFKEQ. The J segment lost 6 bases and the V segment lost 1 base, leaving 6 bases of the junction unmatched. The CDR3 here is CASSQADRGLTNIQYS. The CDR3 nucleotides are TGTGCCAGCAGCCAAGCCGACAGGGGGCTGACAAACATTCAGTACTCC.

This clonotype showed up just a few times. The genes are TRBV20-1 and TRBJ2-7; TRBD1 agrees at 10 bases. The CDR3 runs 14 residues. Germline CDR1 and CDR2: DFQATT and SNEGSKA (reference sequence). V gave up 0 bases and J gave up 4 bases; unmatched junction bases: 3. The chain's CDR3 is CSARDDRGLYEQYF. CDR3 in DNA: TGCAGTGCTAGAGATGACAGGGGGCTTTACGAGCAGTACTTC.

This chain connects TRBV5-5 to TRBJ1-1, with D perhaps TRBD1 (5 bases). V shed 2 bases and J shed 7 bases, with 15 bases lying between them. The CDR3 sequence is 14 residues long. CDR1 and CDR2 from the germline V gene are SGHKS and YYEKEE (reference sequence). CDR3 loop: CASSFRNGGYEAFF. The CDR3 bases are TGTGCCAGCAGCTTTAGGAACGGGGGGTATGAAGCTTTCTTT.

This clonotype was counted between two and nine times. This chain uses TRBV14 with TRBJ2-1, with TRBD2 matching over 13 bases. J lost 8 bases, V lost 4 bases, and 14 bases had no gene match. The CDR3 is made up of 18 amino acids. The germline V gene encodes CDR1 SGHDN and CDR2 FVKESK. This chain's CDR3 is CASSLPPKLGLAGDEQFF. The DNA of the CDR3 is TGTGCCAGCAGCCTTCCCCCTAAGCTTGGACTAGCGGGGGATGAGCAGTTCTTC.

In the case of this clonotype: This may be a read error: a much more frequent sequence differs by one nucleotide. The chain is built from TRBV6-2 or TRBV6-3 and TRBJ2-7; D possibly matches TRBD1 or TRBD2 (5 bases each). The CDR3 is 12 amino acids. V was clipped by 6 bases and J by 3 bases, with 9 bases between them. Germline V CDR1 and CDR2: MNHEY, SVGEGT. The CDR3: CASSRGHYEQYF. CDR3 nucleotides: TGTGCCAGCAGCCGGGGCCACTACGAGCAGTACTTC.

The table lists this clonotype with a few counts. This rearrangement joins TRBV5-1 to TRBJ1-1, with 9 bases lining up with TRBD1. This CDR3 spans 13 amino acids. The germline gives CDR1 SGHRS, CDR2 YFSETQ. The trim removed 6 bases at V and 4 bases at J, leaving 4 bases unmatched. CDR3 DNA sequence: TGCGCCAGCACCCAGACAGGGGGCACTGAAGCTTTCTTT. It encodes CASTQTGGTEAFF.

The chain joins TRBV11-3 to TRBJ1-3; D uncertain. CDR3 length: 14 amino acids. V was pared by 5 bases and J by 0 bases, with 8 bases between. Germline assignment: CDR1 SGHNT and CDR2 YENEEA. The DNA of the CDR3 is TGTGCCAGCAGCGAAGGAGACTCTGGAAACACCATATATTTT. It is translated as CASSEGDSGNTIYF.

The V call is TRBV2, the J call TRBJ2-7; D unclear. V was cut by 3 bases and J by 5 bases, with 14 bases left in between. This CDR3 has 14 residues. Germline V gives CDR1 SNHLY, CDR2 FYNNEI. CDR3 sequence: CASSDSAVSHEQYF. In DNA form, the CDR3 reads TGTGCCAGCAGTGACTCGGCAGTTTCCCACGAGCAGTACTTC.

The table lists this clonotype with a few counts. The chain carries TRBV6-5 and TRBJ2-2, with TRBD2 matching over 11 bases. Germline loops: CDR1 MNHEY, CDR2 SVGAGI. After removal of 0 bases from V and 5 bases from J, the junction contained 8 bases not matched to a gene. The CDR3 extends over 18 amino acids. This CDR3 reads CASSYSNLLAGGTGELFF. The CDR3 DNA reads TGTGCCAGCAGTTACTCGAATCTGTTAGCGGGAGGGACCGGGGAGCTGTTTTTT.

The chain uses TRBV10-3 and TRBJ2-1; 9 nucleotides agree with TRBD1. The CDR3 is 17 amino acids. Germline V gene sequence: CDR1 ENHRY, CDR2 SYGVKD. With 3 bases clipped from V and 4 bases from J, the junction kept 10 bases outside the gene matches. CDR3: CAISDPRGDREYNEQFF. The CDR3 DNA sequence: TGTGCCATCAGTGACCCTCGAGGGGACAGGGAATACAATGAGCAGTTCTTC.

The rearrangement links TRBV28 to TRBJ1-1, with 9 bases fitting TRBD1. The V and J ends lost 4 bases and 1 base, in that order; junction bases with no gene match: 10. This CDR3 comprises 17 residues. Germline V gene data show CDR1 as MDHEN and CDR2 as SYDVKM. DNA of the CDR3: TGTGCCAGCAGTTACAGGGGGCGAGGTGCAGGGAACACTGAAGCTTTCTTT. As protein: CASSYRGRGAGNTEAFF.

This chain connects TRBV6-1 to TRBJ1-5, with 7 bases that match TRBD1. Germline V gives CDR1 MNHNS, CDR2 SASEGT. The CDR3 extends over 16 amino acids. V gave up 4 bases and J gave up 0 bases; unmatched junction bases: 6. The CDR3 spells CASSVQGVDSNQPQHF. The CDR3 DNA sequence: TGTGCCAGCAGTGTTCAGGGGGTCGATAGCAATCAGCCCCAGCATTTT.

This clonotype was counted between two and nine times. The rearrangement joins TRBV2 to TRBJ1-6; a possible D gene is TRBD1 (6 bases). The germline CDR1 and CDR2 sequences are SNHLY and FYNNEI. V was cut by 0 bases and J by 7 bases, with 10 bases left in between. CDR3 length: 15 residues. CDR3 bases: TGTGCCAGCAGTGAAGCGGGGGGCGACAATTCACCCCTCCACTTT. Its protein product is CASSEAGGDNSPLHF.

This clonotype was seen more than once but under ten times. The chain has TRBV3-1 and TRBJ2-7, with D maybe TRBD1 (6 bases). V was pared by 3 bases and J by 6 bases, with 6 bases between. CDR1 and CDR2 from the germline V gene are LGHDT and YNNKEL (reference sequence). This CDR3 has 11 residues. The CDR3 reads CASSHRGEQYF. The CDR3 DNA follows: TGTGCCAGCAGCCACAGGGGCGAGCAGTACTTC.

This rearrangement joins TRBV10-3 to TRBJ2-5, with 11 bases aligning to TRBD1. CDR3 length: 16 residues. J was trimmed by 1 base and V by 4 bases; bases with no gene match: 5. Germline CDR1 reads ENHRY; CDR2 reads SYGVKD. The CDR3 sequence is CAISAGTGGFQETQYF. The DNA for the CDR3 is TGTGCCATCAGTGCAGGGACAGGGGGATTCCAAGAGACCCAGTACTTC.

The genes are TRBV6-6 and TRBJ1-5; 7 bases align to TRBD1. The CDR3 runs to 13 residues. V lost 8 bases to trimming and J lost 5 bases; unmatched junction nucleotides: 6. Germline assignment: CDR1 MNHNY and CDR2 SVGAGI (reference sequence). The CDR3: CASLTGVDQPQHF. Written as DNA, the CDR3 is TGTGCCAGCTTAACAGGGGTGGATCAGCCCCAGCATTTT.